This T cell receptor beta chain derives from a study of OX40 agonist ivuxolimab in advanced cancers. Assay: immunoSEQ multiplex PCR; the TCRdb copy retains only in-frame clones and omits some. Of tens of thousands of clones listed, more than 90% are singletons. The receptor was isolated from an adult with an advanced solid tumor such as melanoma, head and neck, liver or kidney cancer. This sample comprised CD4+ or CD8+ T cells sorted from blood, obtained in a trial of the OX40 agonist ivuxolimab.

The CDR3 reads CASSASEGDSNQPQHF. The CDR3 nucleotides are TGTGCCAGCAGTGCATCCGAGGGGGATAGCAATCAGCCCCAGCATTTT. The rearrangement uses TRBV6-1 and TRBJ1-5; maybe TRBD1 (6 bases). Looked up from germline, CDR1 is MNHNS and CDR2 is SASEGT. The CDR3 contains 16 residues. V was pared by 4 bases and J by 0 bases, with 13 bases between.